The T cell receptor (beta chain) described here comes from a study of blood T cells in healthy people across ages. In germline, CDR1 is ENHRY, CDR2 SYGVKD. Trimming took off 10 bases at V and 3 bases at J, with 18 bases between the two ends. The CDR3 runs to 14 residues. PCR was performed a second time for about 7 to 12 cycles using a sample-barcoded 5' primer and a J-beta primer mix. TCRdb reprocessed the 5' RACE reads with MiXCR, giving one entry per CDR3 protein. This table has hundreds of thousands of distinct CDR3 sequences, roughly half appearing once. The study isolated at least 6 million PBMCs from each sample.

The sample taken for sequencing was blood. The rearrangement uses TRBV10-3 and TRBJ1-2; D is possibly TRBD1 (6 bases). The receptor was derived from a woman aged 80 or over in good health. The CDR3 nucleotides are TGTGCCACCAAGGAACAGGGTAGGGACTATGGCTACACCTTC. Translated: CATKEQGRDYGYTF.